This T cell receptor beta chain was retrieved from a study of T cell responses to AZD1222 COVID-19 vaccine. Study-wide results and limits: Along spike, vaccine-associated CD4 TCRs were found throughout, with dominance at 160-218 and 743-854. Unmutated variant regions reportedly attract nearly half of all spike-specific TCRs.

The germline V and J ends were trimmed by 6 bases and 5 bases, with 20 bases remaining between them. CDR3 length equals 15 residues. Germline loops: CDR1 MGHDK, CDR2 SYGVNS. The data were produced by immunoSEQ multiplex PCR, yet TCRdb's version contains in-frame clones alone and is incomplete. The sample consists of roughly 150,000 clones, 92% of them appearing once. For this clone: Its specificity is not known.

V is TRBV25-1 and J is TRBJ2-7; no definite D call. The sequenced sample was peripheral blood, obtained on day 0 of AZD1222 vaccination. The sequence derives from an adult in good health. The CDR3 reads CASSGTGLSRNEQYF. The CDR3 DNA reads TGTGCCAGCAGCGGAACCGGGCTAAGCAGAAACGAGCAGTACTTC.